A single T cell receptor beta chain is shown here with its context. This sample was included in a study of blood T cell repertoires in COVID-19. Study-level background: Material from acute and convalescent COVID-19 was sourced from the United States, Italy and Spain.

CDR3 size: 10 residues. The germline V gene encodes CDR1 SQVTM and CDR2 ANQGSEA. Trimming took off 5 bases at V and 7 bases at J, with 8 bases between the two ends. Original analysis: The assay estimated nucleated cells by amplifying reference gene primers. Data came from immunoSEQ multiplex PCR; TCRdb stores just in-frame clones and leaves some out. The V and J calls and clone size come from that table; D and trimming were worked out from the DNA. In the table there are 200,000 to 300,000 clones, 80% to 90% of which are singletons. This chain links TRBV29-1 with TRBJ1-1; D is uncertain. This receptor was taken from a man aged 80 or over with acute or convalescent COVID-19. The sequencing input was peripheral blood. The DNA of the CDR3 is TGCAGCGTTCTATCGGGTGAAGCTTTCTTT. This sequence encodes CSVLSGEAFF.